Described below is a single T cell receptor (beta chain) sequence and its context. Its antigen is currently unknown. Losses at the gene ends were 6 bases for V and 1 base for J; bases not matched to a gene: 2. Germline V CDR1 and CDR2: MNHEY, SVGAGI. This CDR3 has 13 amino acids. This entry belongs to a study of cytomegalovirus exposure and HLA in healthy donors. PCR employed 60 Vbeta and 13 Jbeta primers. Profiled with immunoSEQ multiplex PCR; TCRdb holds only in-frame clones, not every one. The data contain 85,000 to 120,000 clones, over 70% of them singletons. Findings and limits, study-wide: Across donors, sequencing depth was assumed by presence/absence analyses to be roughly uniform. The study carried out a later analysis of TCR beta sequences. It associated approximately 15,000 of them with specific HLA alleles at a false discovery rate of 0.05. With DRB1 most and HLA-C fewest, TCR association rates differed between HLA loci in a later analysis. Later, an analysis showed that TCR beta chains associated with HLA were more clonally expanded than others that were equally common.

The receptor comes from a boy between 10 and 17 years old in good health and CMV-seronegative. This chain links TRBV6-5 with TRBJ1-1; 7 bases line up with TRBD1. Sequences were obtained from PBMCs. This chain's CDR3 is CASRRQGNTEAFF. The CDR3, as DNA: TGTGCCAGCAGGCGACAGGGGAACACTGAAGCTTTCTTT.